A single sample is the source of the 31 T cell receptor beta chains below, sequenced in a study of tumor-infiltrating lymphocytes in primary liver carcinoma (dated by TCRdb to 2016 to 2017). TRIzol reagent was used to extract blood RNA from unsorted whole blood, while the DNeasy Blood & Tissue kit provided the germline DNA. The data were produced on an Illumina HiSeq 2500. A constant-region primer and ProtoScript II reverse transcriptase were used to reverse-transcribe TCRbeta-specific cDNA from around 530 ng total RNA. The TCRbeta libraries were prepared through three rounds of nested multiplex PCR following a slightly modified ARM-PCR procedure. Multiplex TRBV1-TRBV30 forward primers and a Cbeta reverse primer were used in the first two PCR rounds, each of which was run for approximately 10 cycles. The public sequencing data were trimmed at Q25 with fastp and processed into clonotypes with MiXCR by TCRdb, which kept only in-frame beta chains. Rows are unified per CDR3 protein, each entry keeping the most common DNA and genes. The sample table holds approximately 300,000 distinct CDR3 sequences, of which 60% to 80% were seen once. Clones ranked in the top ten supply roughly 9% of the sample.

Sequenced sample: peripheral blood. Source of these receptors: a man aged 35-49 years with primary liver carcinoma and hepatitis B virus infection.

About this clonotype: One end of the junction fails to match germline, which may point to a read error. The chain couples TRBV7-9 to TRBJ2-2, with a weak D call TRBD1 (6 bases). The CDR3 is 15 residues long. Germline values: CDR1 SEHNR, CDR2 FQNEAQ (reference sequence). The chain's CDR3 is CTSSALQGGTGELFF. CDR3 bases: TGTACCAGCAGCGCGTTACAGGGCGGCACCGGGGAGCTGTTTTTT.

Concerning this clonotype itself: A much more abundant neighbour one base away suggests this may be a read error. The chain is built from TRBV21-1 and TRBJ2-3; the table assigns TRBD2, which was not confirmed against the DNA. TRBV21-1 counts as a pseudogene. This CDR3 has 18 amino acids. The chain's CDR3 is CASSTQPGREGGTDTQYF. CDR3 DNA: TGTGCCAGCAGCACCCAACCCGGGCGGGAGGGAGGCACAGATACGCAGTATTTT.

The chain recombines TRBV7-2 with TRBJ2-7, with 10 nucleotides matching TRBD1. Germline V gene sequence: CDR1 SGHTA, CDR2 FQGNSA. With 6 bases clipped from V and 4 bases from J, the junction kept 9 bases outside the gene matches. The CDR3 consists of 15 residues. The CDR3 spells CASRRPGQGTYEQYF. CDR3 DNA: TGTGCCAGCAGACGGCCGGGACAGGGGACATACGAGCAGTACTTC.

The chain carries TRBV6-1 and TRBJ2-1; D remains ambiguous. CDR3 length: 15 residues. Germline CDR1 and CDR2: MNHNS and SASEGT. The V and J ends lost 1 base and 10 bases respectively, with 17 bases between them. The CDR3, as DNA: TGTGCCAGCAGTGAAGATGACACCGCGGCACGGGAGCAGTTCTTC. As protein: CASSEDDTAAREQFF.

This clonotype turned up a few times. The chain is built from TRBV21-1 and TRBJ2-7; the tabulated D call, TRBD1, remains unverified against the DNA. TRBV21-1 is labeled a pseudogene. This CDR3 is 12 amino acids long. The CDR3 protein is CAGGAIAYEQYF. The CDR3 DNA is TGTGCAGGTGGCGCTATCGCCTACGAGCAGTACTTC.

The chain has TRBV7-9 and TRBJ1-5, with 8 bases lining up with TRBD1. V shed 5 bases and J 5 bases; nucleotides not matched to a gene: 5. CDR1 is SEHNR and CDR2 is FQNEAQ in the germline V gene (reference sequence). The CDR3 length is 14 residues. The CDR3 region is CASSPTGGDQPQHF. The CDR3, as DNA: TGTGCCAGCAGCCCTACAGGGGGTGATCAGCCCCAGCATTTT.

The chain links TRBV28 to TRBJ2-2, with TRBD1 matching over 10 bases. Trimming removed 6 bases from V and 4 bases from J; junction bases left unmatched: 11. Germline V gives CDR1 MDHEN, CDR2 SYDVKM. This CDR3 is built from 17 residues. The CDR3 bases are TGTGCCAGCAGCTTTCTGGACAGGGGGATGGGCACCGGGGAGCTGTTTTTT. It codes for CASSFLDRGMGTGELFF.

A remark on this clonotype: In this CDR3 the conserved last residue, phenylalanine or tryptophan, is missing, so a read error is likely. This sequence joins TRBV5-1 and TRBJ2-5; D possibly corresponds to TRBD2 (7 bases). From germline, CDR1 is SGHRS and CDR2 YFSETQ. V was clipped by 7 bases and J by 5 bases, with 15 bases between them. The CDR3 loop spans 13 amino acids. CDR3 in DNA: TGCGCCAGCTCTGGGGGGGCGCTGGAGACCCAGTACCTC. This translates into CASSGGALETQYL.

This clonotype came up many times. CDR3 DNA sequence: TGTGCCAGCAGCCAAGGCTGGGTTCAAGAGACCCAGTACTTC. It yields the protein CASSQGWVQETQYF. V is TRBV14 and J is TRBJ2-5; D unresolved. Germline CDR1 is SGHDN and CDR2 is FVKESK. Trimming removed 1 base at V and 2 bases at J, with 8 bases between. This CDR3 region has 14 residues.

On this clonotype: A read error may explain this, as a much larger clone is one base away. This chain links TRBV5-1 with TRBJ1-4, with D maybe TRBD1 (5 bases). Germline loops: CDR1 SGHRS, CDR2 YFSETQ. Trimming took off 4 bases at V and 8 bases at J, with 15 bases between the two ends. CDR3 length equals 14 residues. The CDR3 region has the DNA TGCGCCAGCAGCATAGGCAGGGCGGACGAAAAACTGTTTTTT. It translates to CASSIGRADEKLFF.

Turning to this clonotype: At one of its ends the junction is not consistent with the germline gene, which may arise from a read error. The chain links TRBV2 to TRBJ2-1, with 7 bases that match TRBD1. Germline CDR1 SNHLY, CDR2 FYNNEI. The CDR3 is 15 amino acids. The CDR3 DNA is TGTTCCAGCAGGGCACAGGGGTCCTCCTACAATGAGCAGTTCTTC. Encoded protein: CSSRAQGSSYNEQFF.

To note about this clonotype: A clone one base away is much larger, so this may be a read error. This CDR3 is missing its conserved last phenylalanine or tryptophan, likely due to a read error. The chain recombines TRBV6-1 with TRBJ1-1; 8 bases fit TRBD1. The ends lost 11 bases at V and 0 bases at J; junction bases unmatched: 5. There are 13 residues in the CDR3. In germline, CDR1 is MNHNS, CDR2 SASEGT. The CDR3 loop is CAAQGAMNTEAFL. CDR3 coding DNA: TGTGCCGCCCAGGGGGCGATGAACACTGAAGCTTTCCTT.

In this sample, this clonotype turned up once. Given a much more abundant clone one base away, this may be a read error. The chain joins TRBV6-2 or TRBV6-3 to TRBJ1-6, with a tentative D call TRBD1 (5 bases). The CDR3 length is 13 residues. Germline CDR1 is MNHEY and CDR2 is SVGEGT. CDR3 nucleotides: TGTGCCAGCAGTTTCCTTCAGGGTTCATCCCTCCACTTT. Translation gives CASSFLQGSSLHF.

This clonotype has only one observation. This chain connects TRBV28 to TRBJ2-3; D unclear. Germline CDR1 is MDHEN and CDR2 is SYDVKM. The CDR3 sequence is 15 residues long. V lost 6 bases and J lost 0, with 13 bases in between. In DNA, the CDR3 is TGTGCCAGCAGATTCCTACGCTCTAGCACAGATACGCAGTATTTT. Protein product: CASRFLRSSTDTQYF. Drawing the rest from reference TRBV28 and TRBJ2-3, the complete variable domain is DVKVTQSSRYLVKRTGEKVFLECVQDMDHENMFWYRQDPGLGLRLIYFSYDVKMKEKGDIPEGYSVSREKKERFSLILESASTNQTSMYLCASRFLRSSTDTQYFGPGTRLTVL.

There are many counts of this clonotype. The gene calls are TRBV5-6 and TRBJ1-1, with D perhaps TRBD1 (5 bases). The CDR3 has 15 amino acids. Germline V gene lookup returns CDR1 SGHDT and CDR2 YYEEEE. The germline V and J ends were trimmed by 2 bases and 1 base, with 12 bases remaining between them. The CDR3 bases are TGTGCCAGCAGCTTTAGGGACTTTAGGAACACTGAAGCTTTCTTT. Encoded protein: CASSFRDFRNTEAFF.

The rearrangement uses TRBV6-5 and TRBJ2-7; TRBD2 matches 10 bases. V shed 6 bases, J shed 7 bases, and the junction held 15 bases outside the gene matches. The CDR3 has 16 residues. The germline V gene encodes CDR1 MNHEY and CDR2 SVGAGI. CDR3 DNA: TGTGCCAGCAGCCCCCGGGTGGAACTAGCGGGAAGGGAGCAGTACTTC. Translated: CASSPRVELAGREQYF.

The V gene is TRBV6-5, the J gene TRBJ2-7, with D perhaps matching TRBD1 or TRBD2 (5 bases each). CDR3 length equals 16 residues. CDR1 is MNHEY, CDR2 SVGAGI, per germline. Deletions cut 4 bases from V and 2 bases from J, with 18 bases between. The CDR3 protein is CASSSLPGASPYEQYF. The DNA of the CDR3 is TGTGCCAGCAGTTCCCTCCCCGGGGCAAGCCCCTACGAGCAGTACTTC.

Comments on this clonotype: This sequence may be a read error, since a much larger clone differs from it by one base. The CDR3 DNA is TGCGCCAGCAGCCCGTCGACGGAAAACGACGAGCAGTACTTC. Protein: CASSPSTENDEQYF. The V call is TRBV4-3, the J call TRBJ2-7; D not resolved. Germline CDR1 LGHNA, CDR2 YSLEER. The CDR3 has 14 residues. The germline V and J ends were trimmed by 4 bases and 5 bases, with 15 bases remaining between them.

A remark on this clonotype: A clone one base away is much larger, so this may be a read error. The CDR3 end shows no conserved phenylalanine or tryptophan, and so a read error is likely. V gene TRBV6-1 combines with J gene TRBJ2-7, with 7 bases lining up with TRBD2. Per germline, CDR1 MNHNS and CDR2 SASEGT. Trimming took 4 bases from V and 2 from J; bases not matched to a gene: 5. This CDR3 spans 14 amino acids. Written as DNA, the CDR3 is TGTGCCAGCAGTGGGCTAGCGGATCCCTACGAGCAGTACCTC. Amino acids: CASSGLADPYEQYL.

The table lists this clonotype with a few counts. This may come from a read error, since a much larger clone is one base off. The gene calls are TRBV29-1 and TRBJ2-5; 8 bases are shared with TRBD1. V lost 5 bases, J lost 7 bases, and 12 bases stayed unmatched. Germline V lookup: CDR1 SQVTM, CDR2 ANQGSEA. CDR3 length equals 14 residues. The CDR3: CSVTSETGAGTQYF. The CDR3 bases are TGCAGCGTTACCTCCGAGACAGGGGCAGGGACCCAGTACTTC.

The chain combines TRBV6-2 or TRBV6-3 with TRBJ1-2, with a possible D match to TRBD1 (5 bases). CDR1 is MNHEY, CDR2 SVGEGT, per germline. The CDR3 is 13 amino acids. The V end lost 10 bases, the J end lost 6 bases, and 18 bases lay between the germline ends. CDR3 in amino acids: CAIRDRGVDGYTF. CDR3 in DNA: TGTGCCATCCGGGATAGGGGCGTCGATGGCTACACCTTC.

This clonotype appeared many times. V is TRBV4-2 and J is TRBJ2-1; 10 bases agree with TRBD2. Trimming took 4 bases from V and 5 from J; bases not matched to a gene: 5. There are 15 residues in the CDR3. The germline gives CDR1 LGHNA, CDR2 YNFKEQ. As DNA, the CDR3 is TGTGCCAGCAGCCGTTGGACTAGCGGAGACAATGAGCAGTTCTTC. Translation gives CASSRWTSGDNEQFF.

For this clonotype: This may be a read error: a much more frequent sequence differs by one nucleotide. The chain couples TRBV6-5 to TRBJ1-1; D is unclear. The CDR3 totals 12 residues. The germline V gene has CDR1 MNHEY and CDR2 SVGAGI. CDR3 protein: CASSRMNTEVFF. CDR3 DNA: TGTGCCAGCAGCCGAATGAACACTGAAGTTTTCTTT.

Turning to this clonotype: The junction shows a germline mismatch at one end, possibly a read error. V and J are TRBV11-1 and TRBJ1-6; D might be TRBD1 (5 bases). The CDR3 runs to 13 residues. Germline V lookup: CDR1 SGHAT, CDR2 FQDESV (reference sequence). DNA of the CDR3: TGTGTCAGCAGCCGGACACTAGCTTCACCCCTCCACTTT. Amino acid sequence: CVSSRTLASPLHF.

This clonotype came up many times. The CDR3 nucleotides are TGTGCCAGCAGTCCCAGGGACGGCTACACCTTC. It yields the protein CASSPRDGYTF. The genes are TRBV6-1 and TRBJ1-2; tentative D call: TRBD1 (5 bases). Germline CDR1 MNHNS, CDR2 SASEGT. The V gene lost 5 bases and the J gene lost 8 bases, with 9 bases spanning the gap. The CDR3 consists of 11 residues.

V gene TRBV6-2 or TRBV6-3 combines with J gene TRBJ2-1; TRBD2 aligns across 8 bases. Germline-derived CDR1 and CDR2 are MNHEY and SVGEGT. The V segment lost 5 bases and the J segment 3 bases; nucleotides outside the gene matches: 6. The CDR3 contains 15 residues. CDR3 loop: CASSPTSESYNEQFF. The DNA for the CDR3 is TGTGCCAGCAGTCCGACTAGCGAGAGCTACAATGAGCAGTTCTTC.

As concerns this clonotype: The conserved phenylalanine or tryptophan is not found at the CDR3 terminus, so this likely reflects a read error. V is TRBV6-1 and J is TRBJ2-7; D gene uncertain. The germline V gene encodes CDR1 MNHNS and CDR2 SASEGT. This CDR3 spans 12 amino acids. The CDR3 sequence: CVSSESWGEQYL. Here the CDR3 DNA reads TGTGTCAGCAGTGAATCCTGGGGCGAGCAGTACTTA.

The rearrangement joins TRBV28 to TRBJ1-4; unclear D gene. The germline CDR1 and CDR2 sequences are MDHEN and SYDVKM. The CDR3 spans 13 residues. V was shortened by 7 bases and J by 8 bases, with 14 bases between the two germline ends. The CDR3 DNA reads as TGTGCCAGCATGGGCGAAGTTTCGGAAAAACTGTTTTTT. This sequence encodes CASMGEVSEKLFF.

In DNA, the CDR3 is TGCGCCAGCAGCCAAGGACCCCTTCGCGGAAGGACTCGTAATGAGCAGTTCTTC. Its translation is CASSQGPLRGRTRNEQFF. The V and J genes are TRBV4-1 and TRBJ2-1, with a weak D call TRBD2 (5 bases). The V end lost 1 base, the J end lost 7 bases, and 23 bases lay between the germline ends. Germline CDR1 MGHRA, CDR2 YSYEKL. The CDR3 extends over 18 amino acids.

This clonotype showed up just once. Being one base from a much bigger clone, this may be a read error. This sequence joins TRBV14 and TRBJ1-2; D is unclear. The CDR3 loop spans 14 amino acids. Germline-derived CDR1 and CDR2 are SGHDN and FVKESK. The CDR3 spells CTSSQEQPPYGYTF. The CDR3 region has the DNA TGTACCAGCAGCCAAGAGCAGCCCCCCTATGGCTACACCTTC. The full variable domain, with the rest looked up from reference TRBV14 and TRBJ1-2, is EAGVTQFPSHSVIEKGQTVTLRCDPISGHDNLYWYRRVMGKEIKFLLHFVKESKQDESGMPNNRFLAERTGGTYSTLKVQPAELEDSGVYFCTSSQEQPPYGYTFGSGTRLTVV.

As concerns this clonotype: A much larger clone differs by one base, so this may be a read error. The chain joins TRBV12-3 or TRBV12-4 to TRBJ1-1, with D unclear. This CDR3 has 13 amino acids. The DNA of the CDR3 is TGTGCCAGCAGTTTAAGGCAGATAAGTGAAGCTCTCTTT. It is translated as CASSLRQISEALF.